This T cell receptor (beta chain) was sequenced for a study of T cell changes during pregnancy in multiple sclerosis. The data were produced by immunoSEQ multiplex PCR, yet TCRdb's version contains in-frame clones alone and is incomplete. The data show 99,000 or so clones, roughly 92% seen once. This receptor was identified in a female donor with multiple sclerosis, enrolled in a pregnancy study. The sequencing here drew on peripheral blood, taken after pregnancy.

The CDR3 sequence: CASSIFVSYEQYF. The CDR3 coding sequence is TGTGCCAGTAGTATATTTGTCAGCTACGAGCAGTACTTC. V is TRBV19 and J is TRBJ2-7; D is undetermined. Trimming left V 2 bases short and J 3 bases short, with 8 bases between. The CDR3 extends over 13 amino acids. Looked up from germline, CDR1 is LNHDA and CDR2 is SQIVND (reference sequence). The full variable domain, in which reference TRBV19 and TRBJ2-7 provide the parts outside the CDR3, is DGGITQSPKYLFRKEGQNVTLSCEQNLNHDAMYWYRQDPGQGLRLIYYSQIVNDFQKGDIAEGYSVSREKKESFPLTVTSAQKNPTAFYLCASSIFVSYEQYFGPGTRLTVT.